The T cell receptor beta chain under discussion was sequenced for a study of PD-L1 blockade in urothelial cancer. Libraries were prepared by immunoSEQ multiplex PCR; TCRdb keeps only in-frame clonotypes and omits some of them. Of 75,000 to 95,000 clones in the sample, about 85% were seen once. Stated time point: pretreatment peripheral blood. Germline loops: CDR1 MNHEY, CDR2 SMNVEV (reference sequence). The CDR3 runs to 14 residues. V dropped 5 bases and J dropped 1 base, with 10 bases sitting between them. The V and J genes are TRBV27 and TRBJ2-3, with D perhaps matching TRBD1 (6 bases). This clonotype originated in a man aged 35 to 55 with urothelial cancer. The sequences come from PBMCs, collected around atezolizumab (anti-PD-L1) treatment. This CDR3 is CASSLGGRTDTQYF. In nucleotides, the CDR3 is TGTGCCAGCAGTCTAGGGGGTCGCACAGATACGCAGTATTTT.